The clone carrying this T cell receptor beta chain showed up just a few times. The record originates from a study of T-cell memory formation after mild COVID-19. From germline, CDR1 is DFQATT and CDR2 SNEGSKA (reference sequence). The CDR3 spans 12 residues. Each CDR3 protein is one row after TCRdb ran MiXCR on the 5' RACE reads. Here the sample spans about 560,000 distinct CDR3 sequences, less than 25% being singletons. The chain uses TRBV20-1 and TRBJ1-1, with 7 bases lining up with TRBD1. This TCR came from an adult woman who had mild COVID-19 (a few samples of this study predate the infection). Cell type and time point are not known. The sequenced sample was PBMCs or a T cell subset sorted from them (not recorded which). CDR3 amino acids: CFRLTGDTEAFF. The CDR3 DNA reads TGCTTCCGCCTTACAGGGGATACTGAAGCTTTCTTT.